This T cell receptor beta chain was captured by sequencing in a study of shared clonotypes between healthy human individuals (dated by TCRdb to the early 2020s). In the study overall: Two women and a few men aged 18 to 49 years were included in the cohort. Per donor, three plates each were used for CD4 naive and CD4 memory, two for CD8 naive, and one for CD8 memory. Each donor's leukapheresis produced roughly between about 0.9 and 9.5 billion PBMCs. Different laboratories and diverse techniques were used to prepare libraries and sequence TCR repertoires, to increase sequencing depth and limit assay-specific biases. Blood TCR repertoires of roughly five healthy adults were deeply sequenced to estimate repertoire size and the extent of clonotype sharing between individuals.

Sequences SGHDT (CDR1) and YYEEEE (CDR2) are obtained from the germline V gene. The CDR3 measures 13 amino acids from cysteine to phenylalanine. The only DNA kept is the CDR3, 39 bases in frame from the first base. V gives up 3 bases and J gives up 2 bases, and the segment between their germline ends measures 8 bases. With regard to this clone: Its antigen is currently not known. No much larger clone is present one base from it, and per-base qualities are unavailable.

TCR CDR3 regions were amplified from genomic DNA by multiplex PCR using the deep immunoSEQ assay. For each cell subset, the extracted genomic DNA was distributed evenly across all wells of several immunoSEQ 96-well plates, and each plate served as one replicate. For sorted subsets, roughly 200 ng of genomic DNA, equivalent to around 30,000 T cell genomes, went into each replicate PCR. The purified libraries were quantified using a Qubit 3.0 fluorometer, sized with a Bioanalyzer 2100, and then quantified again using the KAPA Library Quantification kit. Every immunoSEQ 96-well plate was sequenced on a separate single-read 150-cycle Illumina NextSeq 550 flow cell. The study's processing was this. Because the immunoSEQ output included only junctional sequences and no quality scores, the filtering could not be the same as the filtering used for full-length reads. To assign V/J genes and CDR3, sequences were annotated against IMGT germline references using PyIR, a Python wrapper for IgBLAST v1.9. Any read was removed if the V/J assignment was weak (E-value above 1e-6), the CDR3 was missing, or the read contained stop codons, out-of-frame junctions, or ambiguous translated residues. V3J clonotypes were defined by identical inferred V gene, J gene, and CDR3 amino acid sequence. To compute the percentage overlap between repertoires, the number of shared unique clonotypes was divided by the size of the smaller repertoire. Repertoire richness was assessed with RTK rarefaction, the Chao1 estimator, and Recon v2.1 estimates of unobserved clonotypes. Generation probabilities were computed with OLGA for all TCRbeta clonotypes obtained by the gDNA method from several donors. Entries here come from immuneACCESS through TCRdb and include only in-frame sequences with V and J called. Some clones fail to appear in such tables; in the studies checked, an unresolved V gene covers under half of the shortfall, and the cause of the remainder is unknown. V and J calls and clone size are given by that table; D and trimming were obtained from the DNA. The sample includes approximately 2.1 million clones, with 85% to 95% observed a single time. Roughly 0.36% of the sample goes to the ten largest clones.

The donors were healthy, HIV-negative adults with no recently reported acute infections or vaccinations. Only Caucasian adults living in Nashville, Tennessee, USA were represented among the donors. CD4+ T cells were enriched through magnetic negative selection, after which naive cells were positively selected on CD45RA and the remaining negative fraction served as the memory subset. Blood was collected by leukapheresis, and PBMCs were isolated by Ficoll-Histopaque density gradient centrifugation and then cryopreserved in liquid nitrogen vapor phase. Analytical flow cytometry was used to check the purity and quantity of every magnetically sorted T cell population. From each sorted fraction, genomic DNA was isolated and quantified by UV absorbance on a Nanodrop 2000c. The research as a whole found: Sampling was restricted to blood, and TCR repertoires in tissues likely differ from the TCR repertoires found in blood. Rarefaction of sorted-subset datasets indicated incomplete sequencing despite the large sequencing depth. Naive subsets generally had larger estimated clonotype richness than memory subsets. Roughly 5.2% of naive CD4, 3.5% of naive CD8, around 2.3% of memory CD4, and roughly 0.4% of memory CD8 clonotypes were shared across several donors. The small number of donors limited the genetic and exposure-history diversity represented. Compared with non-shared clonotypes, the clonotypes found in all four sorted-subset donors had higher generation probabilities. Pairwise subsampling led to the expectation that sequencing depth would affect the degree of clonotype sharing among donors.

The clonotype comes from a man younger than 30 in good health. Some clones in this sample may be carry-over from other donors' samples. Sequenced input: naive CD4+ T cells from PBMCs. The sample's cell subset or site, from its label and the paper: CD45RA+ positively selected. The chain uses TRBV5-6 and TRBJ1-2; the D gene identity is not certain. The CDR3 corresponds to CASSSDPNYGYTF. The sequence in DNA is TGTGCCAGCAGCTCGGACCCGAACTATGGCTACACCTTC.